This T cell receptor (beta chain) was recovered during a study of cytomegalovirus exposure and HLA in healthy donors listed by TCRdb under 2017. Study-wide context: In an earlier analysis of around 540 of the donors, 276 Gb of sequence data and 90 million to 130 million unique TCR beta sequences from 180 million or so T cells were reported. To predict cytomegalovirus infection status, the study combined high-throughput TCR immunosequencing, statistical association of individual TCRs with disease status, and machine learning. A later genetic analysis used genome-wide SNP genotypes for 398 of the 666 donors, treating that subset as a discovery cohort. Because of strong linkage in the cohort, roughly five DR-DQ haplotypes were treated as single units for association and clustering. Donor age, sex, ethnicity and CMV serostatus were compiled alongside the repertoire data. Of the 398 genotyped donors, 75% to 85% were placed in the genetic ancestry cluster associated with self-reported Caucasian donors. A separate validation cohort of 100 to 150 different subjects was used in addition to the 666-subject first cohort. Approximately 310 gigabases of sequencing data and approximately 85 million unique TCR sequences were included in an early release covering 500 to 750 HLA-typed donors. Rather than drawing on any new phenotypic data, the later analysis identified candidate immune exposures from TCR beta sequences and the way those sequences occurred across donors. Typing coverage varied by locus: roughly 629-630 donors for A, B, C, DRB1 and DQB1; more than 500 for DQA1; 600 to 610 for DPA1; approximately 490 for DPB1. All discovery cohort repertoires had been generated using a single sequencing platform. An earlier analysis of several hundred of the donors applied high-throughput TCR beta sequencing to assess whether each TCR beta V gene segment acted as functional or pseudogenic. The study profiled the T cell repertoires of fewer than 850 subjects by immunosequencing and related them to cytomegalovirus serostatus. The study aimed to test whether signatures of past pathogen exposure could be identified by cataloging public T cell receptors. HLA typing included class I and class II loci at four-digit resolution. A later analysis re-analyzed previously published TCR beta repertoires from several hundred donors and added high-resolution HLA genotyping to study TCR occurrence patterns. Across about 380 genotyped donors of the cohort, an average of 235,054 unique TCR beta nucleotide sequences per donor were sequenced, and around 20% of those sequences were non-productive.

Libraries were made using the immunoSEQ multiplex PCR assay. A mixture of 60 forward primers for TCR Vbeta segments and 13 reverse primers for TCR Jbeta segments was used in the multiplex PCR. Amplification of the CDR3 region of rearranged TCR beta genes was performed with a multiplex PCR assay on genomic DNA. Amplified TCR beta libraries were sequenced as 87-base-pair reads on the Illumina HiSeq System. Under the source paper's analysis protocol: In a later analysis, roughly 80 million unique TCR beta chains were counted across the 500 to 850 repertoires, and roughly 10 million of these chains were shared by at least two donors. Raw reads were error-corrected and collapsed into unique sequences with a nearest-neighbor algorithm that merged closely related sequences to remove PCR and sequencing errors. CDR3 sequences were aligned to IMGT reference sequences to assign V, D and J gene segments. Each retained sequence needed at least a six-nucleotide match to both a V gene segment and a J gene segment. Rearrangements were classified as productive when the CDR3 lacked stop codons and remained in frame with V and J, and all other rearrangements were classified as non-productive. Following IMGT convention, CDR3 was defined as the stretch from the second conserved V-encoded cysteine up to the conserved J-encoded phenylalanine. The earlier analysis of about 610 of the donors excluded sequences that lacked an unambiguous match to a single V gene segment. An earlier analysis of 550 to 650 of the donors classified V segments as functional when productive rearrangements were above 56.7% and as segregating when the standard deviation between donors was above 5%. A statistical classification framework was built to diagnose cytomegalovirus status from the catalog of TCR beta chain sequences. In a later analysis, V and J genes were assigned by comparing TCR nucleotide sequences against IMGT/GENE-DB human TR gene sequences. Using the TCRdist pipeline, a later analysis assigned CDR3 sequences along with most-parsimonious VDJ recombination scenarios. In a later analysis, each TCR beta chain was defined by its CDR3 amino acid sequence together with its V-gene family, and reads lacking a unique V-gene family were excluded. A later analysis removed 550 to 650 highly shared, low-generation-probability nucleotide sequences to deal with suspected cross-contamination and a sequencing artifact. In a later analysis, a clonal expansion index was calculated for each public chain from normalized within-repertoire ranks of inferred template counts. A later analysis computed generation probabilities with a VDJ recombination model fitted to out-of-frame rearrangements, and checked the results against IGoR. In a later analysis, TCR-TCR, TCR-HLA and TCR-CMV co-occurrence was scored with hypergeometric tests, and a repertoire-size bias correction was applied to TCR pairs. In a later analysis, false discovery rates were estimated by permuting HLA or CMV assignments 20 times. In a later analysis, co-occurring TCRs were grouped with DBSCAN, and TCRdist sequence similarity was added when clustering was performed within HLA-allele-positive subsets. For co-occurrence clustering, repertoires with fewer than 30,000 or more than 120,000 public chains were excluded, along with roughly 5 repertoires with anomalous nucleotide sharing. TCRdb holds this immuneACCESS table with in-frame rearrangements only. Some clones are missing; in checked studies, unresolved V genes explain under half, and the rest has no known cause. Clonal size and the V and J genes are those of that table, whereas D and trimming came from the DNA. The table of this sample itemizes 200,000 to 250,000 clones. About 1.1% of the sample comes from the top ten.

From the germline V gene, CDR1 is MDHEN and CDR2 is SYDVKM. Including the terminal cysteine and phenylalanine, the CDR3 comprises 12 residues. Only CDR3 DNA is held: 36 bases, read in frame from base 1. V is clipped by 5 bases and J by 4 bases, and the sequence between their germline boundaries is 6 bases long. The cohort comprised fewer than 700 healthy bone marrow donors. Cohort members were all nominally healthy when sampled, although unrecorded immune exposures were likely present. The donor was CMV seropositive and was included in the group of almost 300 seropositive cohort members. A peripheral blood sample was provided by each donor, and peripheral blood mononuclear cells were used for TCR beta sequencing. Genomic DNA was extracted from the blood cell samples with the Qiagen DNeasy Blood Extraction Kit. The paper as a whole reports these results and caveats: While some public TCRs were present in many individuals, most TCR sequences turned up only very rarely across donors. Linkage disequilibrium might explain the correlated functional status among segregating V segments, but an unknown experimental factor could not be excluded. The earlier analysis of nearly 600 of the donors excluded 15 to 20 rarely observed V segments, including chromosome 9 orphons, because counts were too low. The only immune exposure information available for the cohort was CMV serostatus. In a later analysis, the rate of TCR association differed among HLA loci, with DRB1 alleles having the most associated TCRs and HLA-C alleles having the fewest. The sequencing pipeline was judged likely to have produced a cluster of highly shared sequence variants as a technical artifact. Several of the top co-occurrence clusters appeared to be linked to parvovirus B19, influenza, CMV and Epstein-Barr virus, according to a later analysis. Some IMGT-functional V segments, including TRBV6-2 and TRBV6-3, could not be distinguished by the 87-base-pair reads and were therefore excluded. In vitro tests confirmed that a few of the cytomegalovirus-associated TCR beta chains recognize cytomegalovirus antigens. Compared with equally common non-associated chains, HLA-associated TCR beta chains in a later analysis were more clonally expanded and had lower generation probabilities. The authors suggested that the approach could potentially be generalized to other disease states and immunological phenotypes. According to a later analysis, most CMV-associated TCR beta chains appeared to be HLA-restricted, and the HLA associations seemed to be driven largely by CMV exposure. Because HLA typing was missing for some donors at each locus, association tests included only the typed subset. Cytomegalovirus status was reported to be diagnosed by the classifier with high specificity and sensitivity in both the original and validation cohorts. A further reported finding was that TCR beta sequences accurately predicted the HLA-A and HLA-B alleles for most subjects in the first cohort. In a later genetic analysis, fewer N-insertions in productive TCRs were reported among donors in an Asian-associated ancestry cluster than the roughly 700-donor mean. A later genetic analysis associated a missense DCLRE1C variant with V-gene and J-gene trimming of TCR beta chains, and an independent cohort replicated the association. Roughly uniform sequencing depth across donors was assumed in presence/absence analyses, although this assumption may not hold. In an earlier analysis of 587 of the donors, most TCR beta V segments appeared in productive rearrangements about 87% or about 30% of the time, broadly matching IMGT annotations. When HLA alleles, especially DR and DQ, strongly co-occurred, TCR associations were difficult to assign to individual alleles. A later analysis associated 16,951 TCR beta sequences with specific HLA alleles at a false discovery rate of 0.05. In the study, some 180 TCR beta chains were listed as associated with cytomegalovirus. This cohort had only TCR beta chains sequenced, and the lack of alpha or paired-chain data limited which features could be detected.

About this clone itself: There is no known antigen for this receptor.

The sample consisted of PBMCs. The V gene is TRBV28 and the J gene is TRBJ2-1; a confident D gene designation cannot be given. This receptor was obtained from a girl between 2 and 10 years old in good health and CMV-seropositive. The CDR3 protein is CASSPGYNEQFF. In nucleotides, the sequence is TGTGCCAGCAGTCCCGGTTACAATGAGCAGTTCTTC.